This TCR beta chain derives from a study of metastatic and nonmetastatic thyroid tumors. Across the study: The comparison covered peripheral blood and tumor or nodule tissue in malignant and benign thyroid patients.

As for this clone: Antigen specificity is unknown. A junction boundary mismatches the germline segment, possibly from a read error.

In the authors' workflow: A classifier for distant metastasis in papillary thyroid cancer was constructed using CDR3 differences observed across clinicopathological groups. MiXCR was used by TCRdb to re-call the PCR reads. Here the V and J calls rest on TCRdb's processing, not on the authors' analysis. The sample has 30,000 or so clones, about 25% seen once. Germline V gene sequence: CDR1 MNHNY, CDR2 SVGAGI (reference sequence). This CDR3 contains 17 residues. Study results and limitations: The study reportedly found significantly higher TCR beta diversity in malignant thyroid tumors than benign nodules, in blood and tumor.

Patients underwent thyroid surgery, and none had received any treatment before it. The V call is TRBV6-6, the J call TRBJ2-2; 15 bases agree with TRBD2. The specimen was blood. This sequence was found in a female donor with papillary thyroid cancer or a benign thyroid nodule (not recorded which). Some clones in this sample may be carry-over from other donors' samples. CDR3 sequence reads: CASIGLAGGGNTGELFF. DNA for the CDR3: TGTGCCAGCATCGGACTAGCGGGGGGGGGCAACACCGGTGAGCTGTTTTTT.